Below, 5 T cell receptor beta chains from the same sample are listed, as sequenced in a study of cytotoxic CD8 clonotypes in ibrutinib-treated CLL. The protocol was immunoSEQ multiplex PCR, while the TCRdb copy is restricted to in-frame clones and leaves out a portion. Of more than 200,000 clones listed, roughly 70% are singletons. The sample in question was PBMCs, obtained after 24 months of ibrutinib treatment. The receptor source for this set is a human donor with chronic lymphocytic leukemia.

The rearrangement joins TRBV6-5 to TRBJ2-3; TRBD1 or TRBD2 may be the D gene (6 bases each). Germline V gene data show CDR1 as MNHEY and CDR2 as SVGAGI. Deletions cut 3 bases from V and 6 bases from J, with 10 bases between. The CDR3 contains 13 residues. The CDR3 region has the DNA TGTGCCAGCAGTTATAACGGGGGCGATACGCAGTATTTT. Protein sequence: CASSYNGGDTQYF.

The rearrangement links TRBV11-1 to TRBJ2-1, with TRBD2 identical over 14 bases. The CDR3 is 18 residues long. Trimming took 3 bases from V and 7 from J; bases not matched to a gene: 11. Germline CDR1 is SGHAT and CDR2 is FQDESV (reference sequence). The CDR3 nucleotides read TGTGCCAGCAGCTTTAATCAACCCGGGACTAGCGGGAGAAATGAGCAGTTCTTC. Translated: CASSFNQPGTSGRNEQFF. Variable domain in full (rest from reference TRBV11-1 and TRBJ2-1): EAEVAQSPRYKITEKSQAVAFWCDPISGHATLYWYRQILGQGPELLVQFQDESVVDDSQLPKDRFSAERLKGVDSTLKIQPAELGDSAMYLCASSFNQPGTSGRNEQFFGPGTRLTVL.

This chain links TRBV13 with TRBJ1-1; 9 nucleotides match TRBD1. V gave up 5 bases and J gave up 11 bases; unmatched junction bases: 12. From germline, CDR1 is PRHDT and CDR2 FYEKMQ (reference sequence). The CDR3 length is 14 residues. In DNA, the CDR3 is TGTGCCAGCAGCGAGTGGGACAGGGAGTTCGGGGCTTTCTTT. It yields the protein CASSEWDREFGAFF.

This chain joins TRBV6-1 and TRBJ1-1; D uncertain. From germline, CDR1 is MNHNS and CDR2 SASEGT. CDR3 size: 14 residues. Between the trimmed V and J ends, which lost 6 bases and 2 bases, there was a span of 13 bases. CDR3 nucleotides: TGTGCCAGCAGACAACAGCTATCTAACACTGAAGCTTTCTTT. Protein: CASRQQLSNTEAFF.

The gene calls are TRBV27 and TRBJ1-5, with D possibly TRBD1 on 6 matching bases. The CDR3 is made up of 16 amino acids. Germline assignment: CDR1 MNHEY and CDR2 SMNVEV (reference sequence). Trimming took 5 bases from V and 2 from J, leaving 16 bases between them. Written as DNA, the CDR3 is TGTGCCAGCAGTCCCATCTCCAGGGGAGGCAATCAGCCCCAGCATTTT. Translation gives CASSPISRGGNQPQHF.